One TCR beta chain is described in this entry. Its antigen is unidentified. The germline V gene encodes CDR1 SGHVS and CDR2 FQNEAQ. V shed 6 bases, J shed 3 bases, and the junction held 26 bases outside the gene matches. The CDR3 is made up of 21 amino acids. The source of the sample is a study of cytomegalovirus exposure and HLA in healthy donors. Notes on the study in general: Association with HLA alleles at 0.05 false discovery rate was found for 15,000 or so TCR beta sequences in a later analysis.

A multiplex PCR was run with 60 Vbeta primers and 13 Jbeta primers. TCRdb's table, derived via immunoSEQ multiplex PCR, lists solely in-frame clones and lacks some. In all, the sample yields more than 50,000 clones. The chain carries TRBV7-8 and TRBJ2-7, with TRBD1 matching 10 bases. Sequenced input: PBMCs. The receptor was isolated from a woman between 40 and 55 years old in good health and CMV-seronegative. The CDR3 DNA reads as TGTGCCAGCAGTTTTACAAGTGGCTCGGACAGGGGGAGGCAGGGGATCTACGAGCAGTACTTC. Translation: CASSFTSGSDRGRQGIYEQYF. The full variable domain, with the rest looked up from reference TRBV7-8 and TRBJ2-7, is GAGVSQSPRYKVAKRGQDVALRCDPISGHVSLFWYQQALGQGPEFLTYFQNEAQLDKSGLPSDRFFAERPEGSVSTLKIQRTQQEDSAVYLCASSFTSGSDRGRQGIYEQYFGPGTRLTVT.